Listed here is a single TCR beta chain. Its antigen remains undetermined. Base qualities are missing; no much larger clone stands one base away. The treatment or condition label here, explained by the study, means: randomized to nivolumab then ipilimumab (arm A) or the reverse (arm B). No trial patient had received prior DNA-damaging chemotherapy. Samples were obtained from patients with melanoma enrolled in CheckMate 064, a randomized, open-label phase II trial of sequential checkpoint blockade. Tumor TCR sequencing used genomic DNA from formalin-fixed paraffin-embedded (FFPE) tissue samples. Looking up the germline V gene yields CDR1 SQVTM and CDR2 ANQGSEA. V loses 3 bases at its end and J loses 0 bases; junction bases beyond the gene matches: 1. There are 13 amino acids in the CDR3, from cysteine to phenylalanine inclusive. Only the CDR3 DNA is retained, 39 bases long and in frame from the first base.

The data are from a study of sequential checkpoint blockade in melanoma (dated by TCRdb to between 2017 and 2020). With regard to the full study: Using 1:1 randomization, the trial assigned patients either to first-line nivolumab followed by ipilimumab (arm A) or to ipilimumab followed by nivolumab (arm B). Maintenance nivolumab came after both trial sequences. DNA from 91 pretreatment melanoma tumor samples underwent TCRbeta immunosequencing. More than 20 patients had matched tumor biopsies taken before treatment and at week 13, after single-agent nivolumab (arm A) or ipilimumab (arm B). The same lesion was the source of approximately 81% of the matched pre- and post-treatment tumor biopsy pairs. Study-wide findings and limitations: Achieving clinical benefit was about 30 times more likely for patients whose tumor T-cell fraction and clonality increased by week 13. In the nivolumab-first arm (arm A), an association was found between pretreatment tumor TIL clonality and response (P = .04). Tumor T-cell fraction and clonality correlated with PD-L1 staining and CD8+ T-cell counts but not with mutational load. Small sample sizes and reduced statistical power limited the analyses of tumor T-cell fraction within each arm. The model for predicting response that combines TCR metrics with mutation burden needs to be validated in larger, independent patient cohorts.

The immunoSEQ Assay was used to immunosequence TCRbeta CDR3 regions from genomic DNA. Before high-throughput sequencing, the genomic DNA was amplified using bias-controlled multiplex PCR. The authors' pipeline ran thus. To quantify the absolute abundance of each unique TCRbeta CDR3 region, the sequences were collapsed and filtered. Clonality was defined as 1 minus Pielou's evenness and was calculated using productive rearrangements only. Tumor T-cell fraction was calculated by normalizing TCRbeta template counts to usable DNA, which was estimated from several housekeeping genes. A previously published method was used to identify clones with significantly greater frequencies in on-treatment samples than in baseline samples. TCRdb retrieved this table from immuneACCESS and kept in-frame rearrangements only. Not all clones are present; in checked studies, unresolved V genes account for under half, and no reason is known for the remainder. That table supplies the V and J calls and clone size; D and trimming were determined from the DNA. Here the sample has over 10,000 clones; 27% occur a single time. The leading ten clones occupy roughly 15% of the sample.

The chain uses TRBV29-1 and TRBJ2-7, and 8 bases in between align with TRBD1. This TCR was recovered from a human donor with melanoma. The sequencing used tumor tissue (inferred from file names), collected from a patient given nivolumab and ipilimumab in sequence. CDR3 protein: CSVEDRDSYEQYF. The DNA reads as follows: TGCAGCGTTGAGGACAGGGACTCCTACGAGCAGTACTTC.